This entry lists 15 T cell receptor beta chains sequenced from one sample in a study of beta chain features in type 1 diabetes. cDNA synthesis used the whole RNA isolate, giving expressed TCRB sequences. Generated by immunoSEQ multiplex PCR, the TCRdb table keeps only in-frame clones and is missing some. The sample consists of 35,000 to 50,000 clones, 50% of them appearing once. Sequencing was performed on stem cell memory CD4+ T cells from blood. Source of these receptors: a woman in her twenties or thirties in good health.

The chain couples TRBV7-9 to TRBJ2-1; D not resolved. Germline CDR1 reads SEHNR; CDR2 reads FQNEAQ (reference sequence). Between the trimmed V and J ends, which lost 6 bases and 5 bases, there was a span of 17 bases. The CDR3 covers 15 residues. The DNA for the CDR3 is TGTGCCAGCAGTTCCCCGTATGGGCGCGACAATGAGCAGTTCTTC. This encodes CASSSPYGRDNEQFF.

The chain couples TRBV7-2 to TRBJ1-1; a possible D gene is TRBD1 (6 bases). Germline-derived CDR1 and CDR2 are SGHTA and FQGNSA. The CDR3 totals 13 residues. Trimming stripped 1 base from V and 3 bases from J, with 6 bases between. Here the CDR3 reads CASSLEGDTEAFF. The CDR3 DNA sequence: TGTGCCAGCAGCTTAGAGGGGGACACTGAAGCTTTCTTT.

The chain joins TRBV4-2 to TRBJ2-2, with 8 bases aligning to TRBD1. Germline-derived CDR1 and CDR2 are LGHNA and YNFKEQ. The CDR3 is 19 amino acids. Trimming at V came to 1 base and at J to 0 bases, leaving 10 bases not matched to a gene. The CDR3 nucleotides are TGTGCCAGCAGCCAAGGGACGGGACAGGCTCTATCGAACACCGGGGAGCTGTTTTTT. It yields the protein CASSQGTGQALSNTGELFF.

This clone occurred a few times. This chain connects TRBV10-3 to TRBJ2-7; TRBD1 might be the D (5 bases). Deletions cut 4 bases from V and 3 bases from J, with 16 bases between. CDR1 ENHRY and CDR2 SYGVKD come from the germline V gene. This CDR3 is built from 15 residues. The CDR3 sequence: CAISARVSTSYEQYF. The CDR3 DNA follows: TGTGCCATCAGTGCCAGGGTTTCTACAAGCTACGAGCAGTACTTC.

V and J are TRBV7-2 and TRBJ1-2; perhaps TRBD1 as D (6 bases). The germline V gene encodes CDR1 SGHTA and CDR2 FQGNSA. Trimming cost V 6 bases and J 8 bases, with 19 bases left between them. The CDR3 totals 14 residues. CDR3 sequence: CASSQQGGVEGYTF. The CDR3 coding sequence is TGTGCCAGCAGTCAACAAGGGGGAGTGGAGGGCTACACCTTC.

This clone was seen only once. The chain uses TRBV19 and TRBJ1-2; D possibly corresponds to TRBD1 (6 bases). Germline CDR1 is LNHDA and CDR2 is SQIVND (reference sequence). CDR3 length: 12 residues. V lost 5 bases and J 7 bases, leaving 11 bases between the germline ends. The CDR3 nucleotides read TGTGCCAGTAGTTTTACAGGGTCTGGCTACACCTTC. Encoded protein: CASSFTGSGYTF.

The genes are TRBV5-8 and TRBJ2-3, with D possibly being TRBD1 (6 bases). The V end was cut by 0 bases, the J end by 7 bases, with 15 bases between. Germline assignment: CDR1 SGHTS and CDR2 YDEGEE. The CDR3 length is 15 residues. The CDR3 DNA reads TGTGCCAGCAGCTTGGCCGGCAGGGGCAGAAATACGCAGTATTTT. This codes for CASSLAGRGRNTQYF.

The sample holds a few counts of this clone. The rearrangement joins TRBV18 to TRBJ2-1, with 8 positions matching TRBD1. Germline V gene data show CDR1 as KGHSH and CDR2 as LQKENI. Trimming removed 0 bases from V and 9 bases from J; junction bases left unmatched: 7. The CDR3 covers 15 residues. CDR3 nucleotides: TGTGCCAGCTCACCACCGGCTACAGGGGGTAGTGAGCAGTTCTTC. As protein: CASSPPATGGSEQFF.

The V call is TRBV7-2, the J call TRBJ1-1; TRBD1 might be the D (6 bases). In germline, CDR1 is SGHTA, CDR2 FQGNSA. Trimming shortened V by 4 bases and J by 1 base, and 13 bases separated the two germline ends. The CDR3 is 15 amino acids. CDR3 residues: CASSSGHRENTEAFF. CDR3 nucleotides: TGTGCCAGCAGCTCGGGCCACAGGGAGAACACTGAAGCTTTCTTT.

The chain links TRBV7-3 to TRBJ2-1; 14 nucleotides align to TRBD2. This CDR3 is 14 amino acids long. The V segment lost 2 bases and the J segment 13 bases; nucleotides outside the gene matches: 4. Germline CDR1 reads SGHTA; CDR2 reads FQGTGA. The CDR3 DNA follows: TGTGCCAGCAGCTTAGGGACTAGCGGGAGTGGTCAGTTCTTC. Amino acid sequence: CASSLGTSGSGQFF.

The genes are TRBV10-3 and TRBJ2-1; 12 bases fit TRBD2. V trimming: 4 bases; J trimming: 7 bases; junction bases outside the gene matches: 5. The CDR3 is 15 residues long. Germline values: CDR1 ENHRY, CDR2 SYGVKD. As DNA, the CDR3 is TGTGCCATCAGTGGTAGGACTAGCGGGACTAATGAGCAGTTCTTC. It specifies CAISGRTSGTNEQFF.

There are a few counts of this clone. The chain recombines TRBV29-1 with TRBJ2-5; D not resolved. CDR3 length: 14 residues. V lost 0 bases to trimming and J lost 2 bases, with 10 bases between them. CDR1 and CDR2 (germline): SQVTM, ANQGSEA. The CDR3 is CSVEDPPRQETQYF. The CDR3 DNA is TGCAGCGTTGAAGATCCCCCCAGGCAAGAGACCCAGTACTTC.

This chain uses TRBV15 with TRBJ2-2; 11 nucleotides agree with TRBD2. Germline values: CDR1 LNHNV, CDR2 YYDKDF (reference sequence). The CDR3 totals 17 residues. Unmatched junction bases numbered 12, after V lost 3 bases and J lost 9 bases. The CDR3 DNA reads TGTGCCACCAGCAGCCTAGCGGGGGGTCAAAAGTTCCGGGAGCTGTTTTTT. Protein: CATSSLAGGQKFRELFF.

This clone has a handful of counts. This chain connects TRBV25-1 to TRBJ1-5, with D tentatively TRBD1 (6 bases). The CDR3 covers 15 residues. Trimming stripped 7 bases from V and 3 bases from J, with 16 bases between. Germline loops: CDR1 MGHDK, CDR2 SYGVNS. The CDR3 DNA is TGTGCCAGCATCCAAATCCGGGACAACAATCAGCCCCAGCATTTT. Its translation: CASIQIRDNNQPQHF.

This clone has just a few counts. The genes are TRBV5-4 and TRBJ2-7; a weak D match, TRBD1 (6 bases). The CDR3 is made up of 13 amino acids. From germline, CDR1 is SGHNT and CDR2 YYREEE (reference sequence). Trimming shortened V by 4 bases and J by 4 bases, and 12 bases separated the two germline ends. The CDR3 loop is CASSQGIGYEQYF. The CDR3 DNA follows: TGTGCCAGCAGCCAGGGGATAGGGTACGAGCAGTACTTC. Drawing the rest from reference TRBV5-4 and TRBJ2-7, the complete variable domain is ETGVTQSPTHLIKTRGQQVTLRCSSQSGHNTVSWYQQALGQGPQFIFQYYREEENGRGNFPPRFSGLQFPNYSSELNVNALELDDSALYLCASSQGIGYEQYFGPGTRLTVT.